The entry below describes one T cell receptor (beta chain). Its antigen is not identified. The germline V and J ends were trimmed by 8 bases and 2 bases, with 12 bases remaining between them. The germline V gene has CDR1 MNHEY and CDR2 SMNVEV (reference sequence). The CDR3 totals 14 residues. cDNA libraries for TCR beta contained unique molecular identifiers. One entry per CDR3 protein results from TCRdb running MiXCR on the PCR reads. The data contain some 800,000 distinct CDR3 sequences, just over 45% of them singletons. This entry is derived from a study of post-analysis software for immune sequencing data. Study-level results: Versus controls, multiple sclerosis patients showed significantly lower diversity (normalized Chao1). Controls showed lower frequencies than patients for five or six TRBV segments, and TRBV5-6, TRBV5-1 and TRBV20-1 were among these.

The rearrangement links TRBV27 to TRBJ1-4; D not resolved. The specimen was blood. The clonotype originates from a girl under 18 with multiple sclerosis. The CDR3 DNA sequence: TGTGCCAGCGCCCCCATCTCGACTAATGAAAAACTGTTTTTT. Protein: CASAPISTNEKLFF.